This T cell receptor beta chain was observed in a study of shared clonotypes between healthy human individuals. Study-wide results and limits: Several donors shared approximately 5% of their naive CD4 clonotypes.

Execution of the assay was at deep level. How the authors handled the data: ImmunoSEQ output held junction-only sequences without quality scores, so filtering differed. TCRdb's table, derived via immunoSEQ multiplex PCR, lists solely in-frame clones and lacks some. For V, J and clone size, that table is used; D and trimming come from the DNA. The sample holds 2 million to 3 million clones; 93% are singletons and the top ten take around 0.37%. V gave up 4 bases and J gave up 3 bases; unmatched junction bases: 3. The germline V gene has CDR1 SGHRS and CDR2 YFSETQ. The CDR3 covers 13 residues. This clone has just one count. Its antigen is unidentified. Other DNA sequences within the sample encode an identical CDR3.

The specimen was naive CD4+ T cells from PBMCs. Subset specified: CD45RA+ positively selected. This chain connects TRBV5-1 to TRBJ1-2; 7 bases are a match to TRBD1. This TCR derives from a man between 18 and 35 years old in good health. Some clones in this sample may be carry-over from other donors' samples. The CDR3 sequence: CASSLGQDYGYTF. CDR3 DNA sequence: TGCGCCAGCAGCCTAGGACAGGACTATGGCTACACCTTC.